This T cell receptor (beta chain) was documented in a study of CD8+ T cells in alopecia areata. After isolation, RNA underwent reverse transcription to generate cDNA as the sequencing template. Here immunoSEQ multiplex PCR was the method, and the copy in TCRdb shows in-frame clones only, minus some. The top ten hold 1.3% of the sample, which has approximately 180,000 clones, 64% seen once. This clone was observed a few times. Described treatment: oral pan-JAK inhibitor, 5-10 mg twice daily. Germline CDR1 MNHEY, CDR2 SMNVEV (reference sequence). V lost 4 bases, J lost 2 bases, and 15 bases lay in between. The CDR3 runs 15 residues.

Sequencing was performed on CD4+ T cells sorted from blood, taken around week 50, from a patient treated with tofacitinib. This sequence was found in a human donor with alopecia areata. The V gene is TRBV27, the J gene TRBJ2-7; D remains ambiguous. CDR3 sequence (DNA): TGTGCCAGCAGTTCAATCGTCGGCTCGGCCTACGAGCAGTACTTC. It specifies CASSSIVGSAYEQYF.